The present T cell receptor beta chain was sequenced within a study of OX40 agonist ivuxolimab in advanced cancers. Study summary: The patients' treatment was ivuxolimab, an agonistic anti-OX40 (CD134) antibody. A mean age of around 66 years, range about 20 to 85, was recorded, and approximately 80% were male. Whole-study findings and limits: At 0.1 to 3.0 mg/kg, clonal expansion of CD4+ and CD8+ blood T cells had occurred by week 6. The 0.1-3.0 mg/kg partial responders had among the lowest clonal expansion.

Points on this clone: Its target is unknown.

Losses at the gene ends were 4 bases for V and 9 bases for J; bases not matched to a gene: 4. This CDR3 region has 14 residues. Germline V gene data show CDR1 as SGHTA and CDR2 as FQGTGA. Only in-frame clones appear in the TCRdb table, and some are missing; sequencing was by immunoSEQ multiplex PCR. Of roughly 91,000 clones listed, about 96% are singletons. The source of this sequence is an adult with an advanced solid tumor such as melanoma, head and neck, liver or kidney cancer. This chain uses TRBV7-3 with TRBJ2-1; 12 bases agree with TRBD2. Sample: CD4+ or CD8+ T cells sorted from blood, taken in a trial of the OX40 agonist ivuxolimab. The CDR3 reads CASSSSGGAAEQFF. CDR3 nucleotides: TGTGCCAGCAGCTCTAGCGGGGGGGCGGCTGAGCAGTTCTTC.